Listed below are T cell receptor beta chains from one sample, sequenced in a study of T cells in Graves' hyperthyroidism and ophthalmopathy. TCRdb passed the multiplex PCR reads through MiXCR, listing each CDR3 protein once. The table shows more than 550,000 distinct CDR3 sequences, with roughly a sixth occurring only once. The specimen sequenced was blood. The source is a woman in her 50s with Graves' hyperthyroidism that later progressed to Graves' ophthalmopathy. Each CDR3 is given with its conserved first and last residue. D genes are given only for firm matches. Part of the rows lack a size; the others show once, few, many or a class for expanded clones.

>TRBV20-1|TRBJ2-1|many|TRBD2
CSARAGPTSGGTTSYNEQFF
TGCAGTGCTAGAGCTGGACCGACTAGCGGGGGGACCACCTCCTACAATGAGCAGTTCTTC
>TRBV15|TRBJ2-1|few|TRBD1
CATSTTGGPYNEQFF
TGTGCCACCAGCACTACAGGGGGCCCCTACAATGAGCAGTTCTTC
>TRBV2|TRBJ2-3|many|NA
CASSGQVPVTQYF
TGTGCCAGCAGTGGCCAGGTGCCCGTTACGCAGTATTTT
>TRBV6-1|TRBJ1-5|many|TRBD1
CASSTGTGGAKGQPQHF
TGTGCCAGCAGTACCGGGACAGGGGGCGCGAAGGGTCAGCCCCAGCATTTT
>TRBV5-1|TRBJ1-1|many|NA
CASSLNREYTEAFF
TGCGCCAGCAGCCTCAACAGGGAATACACTGAAGCTTTCTTT
>TRBV29-1|TRBJ1-2|few|TRBD1
CSAQGGTYGYTF
TGCAGCGCCCAGGGGGGGACCTATGGCTACACCTTC
>TRBV15|TRBJ2-1|NA|NA
CATSRARGEQFF
TGTGCCACCAGCAGAGCCCGCGGTGAGCAGTTCTTC
>TRBV9|TRBJ2-5|NA|NA
CASSPRLGGLETQYF
TGTGCCAGCAGCCCCCGACTAGGGGGGTTGGAGACCCAGTACTTC
>TRBV3-1|TRBJ2-2|few|NA
CASSQGGPGIGELFF
TGTGCCAGCAGCCAAGGGGGCCCGGGCATCGGGGAGCTGTTTTTT
>TRBV19|TRBJ2-5|NA|TRBD2
CASSTGGGGFQETQYF
TGTGCCAGTAGTACCGGGGGGGGGGGGTTCCAAGAGACCCAGTACTTC
>TRBV10-3|TRBJ1-5|many|NA
CAIRRGEEQPQHF
TGTGCCATCAGGAGGGGGGAGGAACAGCCCCAGCATTTT
>TRBV5-5|TRBJ1-6|few|NA
CASSFHLGDSPLHF
TGTGCCAGCAGCTTCCACCTGGGGGACTCACCCCTCCACTTT
>TRBV2|TRBJ2-2|many|NA
CASSLQGSDTGELFF
TGTGCCAGCAGTCTACAGGGATCGGACACCGGGGAGCTGTTTTTT
>TRBV3-1|TRBJ2-2|many|NA
CASSQEGHRGGELFF
TGTGCCAGCAGCCAAGAAGGACATCGGGGCGGGGAGCTGTTTTTT
>TRBV3-1|TRBJ2-3|NA|NA
CASSPLQTGTDTQYF
TGTGCCAGCAGCCCTCTGCAAACAGGGACAGATACGCAGTATTTT
>TRBV4-1|TRBJ2-2|few|NA
CASSQEPRGATGELFF
TGCGCCAGCAGCCAAGAGCCTCGGGGTGCCACCGGGGAGCTGTTTTTT
>TRBV12-3/TRBV12-4|TRBJ1-5|NA|TRBD1
CASSLVQGDVRGNQPQHF
TGTGCCAGCAGTTTGGTCCAGGGGGATGTTCGGGGCAATCAGCCCCAGCATTTT
>TRBV5-1|TRBJ2-1|NA|TRBD1
CASSWGGQGIYNEQFF
TGCGCCAGCAGCTGGGGGGGACAGGGGATTTACAATGAGCAGTTCTTC
>TRBV12-3/TRBV12-4|TRBJ2-3|NA|NA
CASMGVRLHTDTQYF
TGTGCCAGCATGGGTGTGAGACTACACACAGATACGCAGTATTTT
>TRBV9|TRBJ1-5|few|NA
CASSVRATDQPQHF
TGTGCCAGCAGCGTCAGGGCTACCGATCAGCCCCAGCATTTT
>TRBV7-8|TRBJ2-3|NA|TRBD2
CASSSPRSSGVATDTQYF
TGTGCCAGCAGCTCCCCGAGGAGTAGCGGGGTTGCCACAGATACGCAGTATTTT
>TRBV7-9|TRBJ1-2|few|NA
CASSLALQAASDGYTF
TGTGCCAGCAGCTTAGCGCTTCAGGCCGCCTCTGATGGCTACACCTTC
>TRBV5-6|TRBJ1-5|few|NA
CASSWEDQPQHF
TGTGCCAGCAGCTGGGAGGATCAGCCCCAGCATTTT
>TRBV5-8|TRBJ2-2|many|NA
CASSLKTWDGGTGELFF
TGTGCCAGCAGCTTGAAAACTTGGGACGGAGGCACCGGGGAGCTGTTTTTT
>TRBV19|TRBJ1-1|NA|TRBD1
CASSIAPRTGEAFF
TGTGCCAGTAGTATAGCCCCACGGACAGGGGAAGCTTTCTTT
>TRBV7-3|TRBJ2-2|many|NA
CASSFSQDSNTGELFF
TGTGCCAGCAGCTTCAGTCAGGACAGCAACACCGGGGAGCTGTTTTTT
>TRBV25-1|TRBJ1-1|NA|NA
CASIATTGNTEAFF
TGTGCCAGCATCGCAACTACAGGGAACACTGAAGCTTTCTTT
>TRBV2|TRBJ1-4|NA|TRBD1
CASRLGQGANEKLFF
TGTGCCAGCAGGCTTGGACAGGGAGCTAATGAAAAACTGTTTTTT
>TRBV15|TRBJ2-3|NA|NA
CAISPGSSTDTQYF
TGTGCCATCTCCCCCGGCTCTAGCACAGATACGCAGTATTTT
>TRBV10-2|TRBJ1-5|NA|TRBD1
CASSEITGAAGNQPQHF
TGCGCCAGCAGTGAGATTACAGGGGCGGCGGGCAATCAGCCCCAGCATTTT
>TRBV9|TRBJ2-3|few|TRBD2
CASSGSGGKDDTQYF
TGTGCCAGCAGCGGTAGCGGGGGGAAGGACGATACGCAGTATTTT
>TRBV5-1|TRBJ2-1|many|TRBD2
CASSSGSPSGGGNEQFF
TGCGCCAGCAGCTCGGGATCTCCTAGCGGGGGCGGCAATGAGCAGTTCTTC
>TRBV28|TRBJ2-7|NA|NA
CASTQGPGKSYEQYF
TGTGCCAGCACCCAAGGCCCGGGAAAGAGCTACGAGCAGTACTTC
>TRBV7-6|TRBJ1-3|NA|NA
CASSPAGRSGNTIYF
TGTGCCAGCAGCCCTGCAGGGAGATCTGGAAACACCATATATTTT
>TRBV6-2/TRBV6-3|TRBJ1-1|NA|NA
CASSYSGPSNTEAFF
TGTGCCAGCAGTTACTCGGGGCCGTCAAACACTGAAGCTTTCTTT
>TRBV20-1|TRBJ1-4|few|NA
CSARDPRTDEKLFF
TGCAGTGCTAGAGATCCTCGAACCGATGAAAAACTGTTTTTT
>TRBV20-1|TRBJ2-1|many|TRBD2
CSARDPAGGPKNEQFF
TGCAGTGCTAGAGATCCAGCGGGGGGGCCAAAGAATGAGCAGTTCTTC
>TRBV12-3/TRBV12-4|TRBJ1-6|many|TRBD1
CASKGTAENSPLHF
TGTGCCAGCAAAGGGACAGCAGAAAATTCACCCCTCCACTTT
>TRBV6-2/TRBV6-3|TRBJ1-5|NA|NA
CATRSRTRESQPQHF
TGTGCCACCAGATCTAGGACACGGGAGAGTCAGCCCCAGCATTTT
>TRBV9|TRBJ1-2|few|NA
CASSVGAETHFNYGYTF
TGTGCCAGCAGCGTAGGAGCGGAAACGCATTTTAACTATGGCTACACCTTC
>TRBV18|TRBJ2-1|many|NA
CASSPTITGSSYNEQFF
TGTGCCAGCTCACCGACGATAACAGGGAGCTCCTACAATGAGCAGTTCTTC
>TRBV28|TRBJ2-5|NA|NA
CASKTGHQKTQYF
TGTGCCAGCAAAACGGGACACCAGAAGACCCAGTACTTC
>TRBV2|TRBJ2-7|many|TRBD1
CASTEPGQGAYEQYF
TGTGCCAGCACCGAACCCGGGCAGGGGGCCTACGAGCAGTACTTC
>TRBV5-1|TRBJ1-1|many|NA
CASSSGVNTEAFF
TGTGCCAGCAGCTCAGGGGTGAACACTGAAGCTTTCTTT
>TRBV2|TRBJ1-4|NA|NA
CASSPVNEKLFF
TGTGCCAGCAGCCCCGTTAATGAAAAACTGTTTTTT
>TRBV30|TRBJ1-5|many|NA
CAWNRQDGILNQPQHF
TGTGCCTGGAATCGACAGGATGGGATACTAAATCAGCCCCAGCATTTT
>TRBV20-1|TRBJ2-3|many|TRBD2
CRLAGGLTDTQYF
TGCAGATTAGCGGGGGGGCTCACAGATACGCAGTATTTT
>TRBV19|TRBJ2-4|NA|TRBD1
CASTNRGSTKNIQYF
TGTGCCAGTACAAACAGGGGATCTACCAAAAACATTCAGTACTTC
>TRBV2|TRBJ2-3|many|NA
CASSVVYSSTDTQYF
TGTGCCAGCAGTGTCGTCTACAGCAGCACAGATACGCAGTATTTT
>TRBV30|TRBJ1-2|many|NA
CACHSSYGYTF
TGTGCCTGCCACAGTTCATATGGCTACACCTTC
>TRBV4-1|TRBJ2-3|NA|TRBD1
CASSPPTGLDTQYF
TGCGCCAGCAGCCCGCCGACAGGGTTGGATACGCAGTATTTT
>TRBV6-1|TRBJ1-5|NA|NA
CASSYGVNSNQPQHF
TGTGCCAGCAGTTATGGCGTGAATAGCAATCAGCCCCAGCATTTT
>TRBV12-3/TRBV12-4|TRBJ1-2|few|TRBD1
CASSHRDSSSYTF
TGTGCCAGCAGTCATAGGGACAGTTCTAGCTACACCTTC
>TRBV20-1|TRBJ1-1|few|NA
CSARDFLLAVTDEAFF
TGCAGTGCTAGAGATTTCCTCCTTGCTGTGACAGACGAAGCTTTCTTT
>TRBV5-1|TRBJ2-3|many|NA
CASSLAELGTDTQYF
TGCGCCAGCAGCTTGGCCGAGCTCGGGACAGATACGCAGTATTTT
>TRBV5-4|TRBJ1-1|NA|TRBD1
CASSLAATGGTEAFF
TGTGCCAGCAGCTTGGCCGCTACAGGGGGCACTGAAGCTTTCTTT
>TRBV11-2|TRBJ2-1|many|TRBD2
CASSFSSGGSTVSYNEQFF
TGTGCCAGCAGCTTCTCTAGCGGGGGTAGCACAGTTTCCTACAATGAGCAGTTCTTC
>TRBV30|TRBJ1-4|NA|NA
CAWSGPARGEKLFF
TGTGCCTGGAGTGGTCCTGCCAGGGGTGAAAAACTGTTTTTT
>TRBV5-1|TRBJ2-3|NA|TRBD2
CASSATSGGFSDTQYF
TGCGCCAGCAGCGCAACTAGCGGGGGATTCTCAGATACGCAGTATTTT
>TRBV15|TRBJ1-2|NA|TRBD1
CATSPEPGQGNYGYTF
TGTGCCACCAGTCCTGAACCGGGACAGGGCAACTATGGCTACACCTTC